This T cell receptor beta chain was recorded in a study of blood T cell repertoires in COVID-19. The wider study: Sources were T cells, B-cell-depleted T cells, or PBMCs; the material itself was cDNA or gDNA.

The germline CDR1 and CDR2 sequences are WNHNN and SYGVQD (reference sequence). This CDR3 region has 13 residues. The V end was cut by 8 bases, the J end by 6 bases, with 13 bases between. Using immunoSEQ multiplex PCR, the repertoire was profiled, and TCRdb retains in-frame clones only, with some absent. The sample includes 150,000 to 200,000 clones, about nine tenths of them seen just once. Sample: peripheral blood. This chain connects TRBV10-1 to TRBJ2-2, with a possible D match to TRBD1 (5 bases). This TCR was recovered from a man between 60 and 70 years old with active or convalescent COVID-19. CDR3 nucleotides: TGCGCCAGCGACAGAGGTGGGGCCGGGGAGCTGTTTTTT. It specifies CASDRGGAGELFF.